This T cell receptor (beta chain) was captured by sequencing in a study of blood T cell repertoires in COVID-19. Study background: Spain, Italy and the United States supplied samples that represented acute and convalescent COVID-19. The cDNA or gDNA used as material had been derived from T cells, B-cell-depleted T cells, or PBMCs.

Per germline, CDR1 LGHNA and CDR2 YNFKEQ. Trimming took 1 base from V and 4 from J; bases not matched to a gene: 7. The CDR3 length is 15 residues. Original processing methods: Using reference gene primer amplification, nucleated cell counts were estimated. Sequencing used immunoSEQ multiplex PCR; TCRdb keeps in-frame clones, though not all of them. The DNA was the basis for D and trimming; V, J and clone size are from that table. The sample contains roughly 200,000 clones, around three quarters of which appear only once. The sequencing input was peripheral blood. This TCR was sampled from an older woman with acute or convalescent COVID-19. The J gene is TRBJ2-7, the V gene TRBV4-2; 7 bases line up with TRBD2. CDR3 sequence (DNA): TGTGCCAGCAGCCAAGTTGAGGGAGGGTTATACGAGCAGTACTTC. Protein product: CASSQVEGGLYEQYF.